The clone carrying this T cell receptor (beta chain) was recorded at least ten times. Antigen: not known. Trimming removed 0 bases at V and 0 bases at J, with 11 bases between. There are 17 residues in the CDR3. Looked up from germline, CDR1 is SEHNR and CDR2 is FQNEAQ (reference sequence). The data originate from a study of CD8 T cells in ankylosing spondylitis. Notes on the study in general: Disease-linked clones were found to be CD8+ and relatively rare in peripheral blood. A TCR beta motif of roughly 8 highly homologous variants appeared characteristic of ankylosing spondylitis blood.

The authors made TCR beta libraries by quantitative 5'-RACE with molecular barcodes. TCRdb re-analysed the 5' RACE reads in MiXCR, keeping a single row per CDR3 protein. The sample shows about 390,000 distinct CDR3 sequences, under 25% of them seen only once. Sequencing used blood, either unsorted or a sorted T cell fraction (not recorded which). The source is a male donor with ankylosing spondylitis. The chain employs TRBV7-9 and TRBJ2-2; D is uncertain. The CDR3 DNA reads TGTGCCAGCAGCTTAGCACCGGACCCCTCGAACACCGGGGAGCTGTTTTTT. Translating it yields CASSLAPDPSNTGELFF.